This T cell receptor (beta chain) was found in a study of shared clonotypes between healthy human individuals. At the level of the study: Three plates each covered CD4 naive and memory; CD8 naive two, CD8 memory one.

Trimming took 1 base from V and 4 from J, leaving 7 bases between them. Germline V lookup: CDR1 SGHVS, CDR2 FNYEAQ. The CDR3 totals 14 residues. Method: immunoSEQ multiplex PCR; TCRdb's copy keeps in-frame clones and lacks some. The sample consists of approximately 2,300,000 clones, less than 95% of them appearing once. The rearrangement links TRBV7-6 to TRBJ2-2; D ambiguous. The TCR comes from a man younger than 35 in good health. Some clones in this sample may be carry-over from other donors' samples. The sequencing input was naive CD4+ T cells from PBMCs. As for subset: CD45RA+ positively selected. For the CDR3, the DNA is TGTGCCAGCAGCTTAGAAAAAACCACCGGGGAGCTGTTTTTT. It is translated as CASSLEKTTGELFF.